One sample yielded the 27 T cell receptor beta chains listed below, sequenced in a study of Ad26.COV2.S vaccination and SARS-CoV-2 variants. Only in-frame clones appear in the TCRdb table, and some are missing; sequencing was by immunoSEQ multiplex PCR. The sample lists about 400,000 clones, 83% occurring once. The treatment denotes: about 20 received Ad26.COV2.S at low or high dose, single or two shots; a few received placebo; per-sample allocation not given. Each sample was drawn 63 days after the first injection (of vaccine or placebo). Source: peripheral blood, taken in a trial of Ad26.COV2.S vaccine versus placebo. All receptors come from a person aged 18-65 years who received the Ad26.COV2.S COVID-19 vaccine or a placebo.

CDR3 protein: CASSLQAGGNTGELFF. CDR3 sequence (DNA): TGTGCCAGCAGCTTACAGGCAGGGGGGAACACCGGGGAGCTGTTTTTT. The rearrangement uses TRBV11-3 and TRBJ2-2; 7 bases align to TRBD1. Germline V gives CDR1 SGHNT, CDR2 YENEEA. The ends lost 2 bases at V and 1 base at J; junction bases unmatched: 4. This CDR3 has 16 amino acids.

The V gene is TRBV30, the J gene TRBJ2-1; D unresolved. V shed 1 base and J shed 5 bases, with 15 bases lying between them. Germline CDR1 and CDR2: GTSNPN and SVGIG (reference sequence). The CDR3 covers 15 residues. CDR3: CAWSGLSSDNNEQFF. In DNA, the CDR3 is TGTGCCTGGAGTGGTCTTAGTTCCGATAACAATGAGCAGTTCTTC. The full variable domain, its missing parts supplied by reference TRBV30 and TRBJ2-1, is SQTIHQWPATLVQPVGSPLSLECTVEGTSNPNLYWYRQAAGRGLQLLFYSVGIGQISSEVPQNLSASRPQDRQFILSSKKLLLSDSGFYLCAWSGLSSDNNEQFFGPGTRLTVL.

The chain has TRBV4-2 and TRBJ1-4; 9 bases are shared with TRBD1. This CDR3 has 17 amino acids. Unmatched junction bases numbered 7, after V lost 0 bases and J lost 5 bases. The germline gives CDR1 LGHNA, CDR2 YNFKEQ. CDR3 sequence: CASSQDIAGTGNEKLFF. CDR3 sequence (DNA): TGTGCCAGCAGCCAAGATATCGCGGGGACAGGGAATGAAAAACTGTTTTTT.

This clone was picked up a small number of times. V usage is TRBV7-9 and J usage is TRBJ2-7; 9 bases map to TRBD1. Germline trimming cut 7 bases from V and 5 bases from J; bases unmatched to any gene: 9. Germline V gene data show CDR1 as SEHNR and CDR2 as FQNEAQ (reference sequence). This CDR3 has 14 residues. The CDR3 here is CASNFGDRAHEQYF. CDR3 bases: TGTGCCAGCAACTTTGGGGACAGGGCCCACGAGCAGTACTTC.

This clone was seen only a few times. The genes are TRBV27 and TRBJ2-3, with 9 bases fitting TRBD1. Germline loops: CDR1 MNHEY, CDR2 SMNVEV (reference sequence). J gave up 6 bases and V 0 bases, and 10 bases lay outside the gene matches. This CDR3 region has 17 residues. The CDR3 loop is CASSLSPPGQGSDTQYF. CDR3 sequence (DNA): TGTGCCAGCAGTTTATCCCCCCCGGGACAGGGCTCGGATACGCAGTATTTT.

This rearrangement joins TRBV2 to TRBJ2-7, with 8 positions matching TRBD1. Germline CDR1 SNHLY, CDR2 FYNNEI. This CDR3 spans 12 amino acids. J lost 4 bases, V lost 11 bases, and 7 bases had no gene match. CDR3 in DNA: TGTGCCGGGGGACGGACAGGGTACGAGCAGTACTTC. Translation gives CAGGRTGYEQYF. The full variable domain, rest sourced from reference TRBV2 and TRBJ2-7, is EPEVTQTPSHQVTQMGQEVILRCVPISNHLYFYWYRQILGQKVEFLVSFYNNEISEKSEIFDDQFSVERPDGSNFTLKIRSTKLEDSAMYFCAGGRTGYEQYFGPGTRLTVT.

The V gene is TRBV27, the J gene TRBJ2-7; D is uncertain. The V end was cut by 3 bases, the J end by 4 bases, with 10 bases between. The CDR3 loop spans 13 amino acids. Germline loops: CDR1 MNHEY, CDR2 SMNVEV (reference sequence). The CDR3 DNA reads TGTGCCAGCAGTTTGACTGCAGAGTACGAGCAGTACTTC. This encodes CASSLTAEYEQYF.

The CDR3 spells CAISPKGVDSGSKNIQYF. In DNA, the CDR3 is TGTGCCATCAGTCCTAAAGGGGTGGACTCCGGGTCCAAAAACATTCAGTACTTC. This sequence joins TRBV10-3 and TRBJ2-4, with D perhaps given as TRBD1 or TRBD2 (5 bases each). The CDR3 has 18 amino acids. Trimming stripped 5 bases from V and 2 bases from J, with 22 bases between. Germline V CDR1 and CDR2: ENHRY, SYGVKD.

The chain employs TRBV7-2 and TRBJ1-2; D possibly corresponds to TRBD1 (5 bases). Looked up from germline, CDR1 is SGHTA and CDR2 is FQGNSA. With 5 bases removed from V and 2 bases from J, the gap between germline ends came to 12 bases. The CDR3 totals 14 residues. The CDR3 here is CASSLGPKNYGYTF. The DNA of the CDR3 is TGTGCCAGCAGCCTGGGACCGAAGAACTATGGCTACACCTTC.

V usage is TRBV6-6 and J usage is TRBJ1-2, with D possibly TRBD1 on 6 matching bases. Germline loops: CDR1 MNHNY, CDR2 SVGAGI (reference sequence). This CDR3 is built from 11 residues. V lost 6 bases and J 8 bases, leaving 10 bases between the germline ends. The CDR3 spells CASSRDTGYTF. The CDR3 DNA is TGTGCCAGCAGCCGGGACACAGGCTACACCTTC.

The DNA for the CDR3 is TGTGCCAGCAGTGACCATCCTTCCTATGGCTACACCTTC. It is translated as CASSDHPSYGYTF. The rearrangement uses TRBV2 and TRBJ1-2, with D hard to call. Trimming removed 3 bases at V and 4 bases at J, with 9 bases between. This CDR3 comprises 13 residues. Germline assignment: CDR1 SNHLY and CDR2 FYNNEI.

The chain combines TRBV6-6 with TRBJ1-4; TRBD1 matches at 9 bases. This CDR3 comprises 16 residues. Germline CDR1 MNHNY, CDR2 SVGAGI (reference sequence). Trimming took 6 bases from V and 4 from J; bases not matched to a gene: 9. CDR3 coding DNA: TGTGCCAGCAGGCCCTCATTGACAGGGGGTAATGAAAAACTGTTTTTT. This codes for CASRPSLTGGNEKLFF.

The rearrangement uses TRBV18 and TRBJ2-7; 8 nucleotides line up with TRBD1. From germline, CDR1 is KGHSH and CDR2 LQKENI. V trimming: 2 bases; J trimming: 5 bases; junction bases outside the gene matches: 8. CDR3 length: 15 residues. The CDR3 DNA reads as TGTGCCAGCTCACCAATCGCCCAGGGGGCGCACGAGCAGTACTTC. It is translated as CASSPIAQGAHEQYF.

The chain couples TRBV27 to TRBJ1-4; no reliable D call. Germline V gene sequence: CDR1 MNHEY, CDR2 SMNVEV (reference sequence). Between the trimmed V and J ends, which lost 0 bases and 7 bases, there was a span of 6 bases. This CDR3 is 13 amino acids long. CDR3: CASSLSQAEKLFF. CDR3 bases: TGTGCCAGCAGTTTATCGCAGGCTGAAAAACTGTTTTTT.

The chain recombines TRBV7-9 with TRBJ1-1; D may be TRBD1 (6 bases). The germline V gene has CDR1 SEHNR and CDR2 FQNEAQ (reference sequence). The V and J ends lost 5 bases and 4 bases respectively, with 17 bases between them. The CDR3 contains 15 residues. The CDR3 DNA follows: TGTGCCAGCAGCGTCTTGACAGGCCAGCCCACTGAAGCTTTCTTT. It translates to CASSVLTGQPTEAFF.

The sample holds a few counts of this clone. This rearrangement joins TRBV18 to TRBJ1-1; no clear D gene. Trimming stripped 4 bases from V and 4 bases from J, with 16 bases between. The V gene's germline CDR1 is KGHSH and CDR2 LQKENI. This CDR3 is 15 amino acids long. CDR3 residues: CASSLPNSVGTEAFF. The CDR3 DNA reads TGTGCCAGCTCACTCCCAAACTCGGTGGGCACTGAAGCTTTCTTT.

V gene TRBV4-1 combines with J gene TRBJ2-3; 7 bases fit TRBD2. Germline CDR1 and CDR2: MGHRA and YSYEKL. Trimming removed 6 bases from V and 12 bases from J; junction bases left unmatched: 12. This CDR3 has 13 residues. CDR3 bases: TGCGCCAGCAGAGGACTAGTTCGGGGCCCCCAGTATTTT. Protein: CASRGLVRGPQYF.

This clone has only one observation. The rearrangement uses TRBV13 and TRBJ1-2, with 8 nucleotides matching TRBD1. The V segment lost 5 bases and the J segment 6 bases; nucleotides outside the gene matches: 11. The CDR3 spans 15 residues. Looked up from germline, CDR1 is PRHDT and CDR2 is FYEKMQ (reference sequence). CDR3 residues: CASSLRMDRVDGYTF. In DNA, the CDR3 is TGTGCCAGCAGCCTCCGGATGGACAGGGTCGATGGCTACACCTTC.

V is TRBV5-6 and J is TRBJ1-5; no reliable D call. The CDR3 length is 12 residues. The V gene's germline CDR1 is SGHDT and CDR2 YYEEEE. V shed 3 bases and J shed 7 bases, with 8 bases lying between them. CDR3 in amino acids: CASSYQGQPQHF. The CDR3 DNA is TGTGCCAGCAGCTACCAAGGCCAGCCCCAGCATTTT.

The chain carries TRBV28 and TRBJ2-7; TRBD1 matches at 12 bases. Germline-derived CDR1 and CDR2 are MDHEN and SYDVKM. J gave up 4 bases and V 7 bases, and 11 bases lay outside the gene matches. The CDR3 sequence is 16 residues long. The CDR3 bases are TGTGCCAGCACTTTCTCCGGGACAGGGGGCGGGTACGAGCAGTACTTC. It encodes CASTFSGTGGGYEQYF.

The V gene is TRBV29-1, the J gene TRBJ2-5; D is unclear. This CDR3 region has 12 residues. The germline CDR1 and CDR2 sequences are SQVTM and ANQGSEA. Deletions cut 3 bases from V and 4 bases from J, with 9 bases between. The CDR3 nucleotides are TGCAGCGTTGATAAAGGGATAGAGACCCAGTACTTC. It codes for CSVDKGIETQYF.

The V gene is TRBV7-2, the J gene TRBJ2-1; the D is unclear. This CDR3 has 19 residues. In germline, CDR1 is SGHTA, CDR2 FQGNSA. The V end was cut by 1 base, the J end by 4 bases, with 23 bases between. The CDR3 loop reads CASSLGFPRPRFVYNEQFF. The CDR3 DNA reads TGTGCCAGCAGCTTAGGTTTCCCCCGGCCACGATTTGTATACAATGAGCAGTTCTTC.

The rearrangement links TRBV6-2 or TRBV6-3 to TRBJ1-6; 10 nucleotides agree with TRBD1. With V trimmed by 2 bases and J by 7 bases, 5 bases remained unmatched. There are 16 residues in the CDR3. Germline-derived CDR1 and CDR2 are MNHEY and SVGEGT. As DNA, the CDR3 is TGTGCCAGCAGTTACGGGACAGGGGTTCCCAATTCACCCCTCCACTTT. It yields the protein CASSYGTGVPNSPLHF.

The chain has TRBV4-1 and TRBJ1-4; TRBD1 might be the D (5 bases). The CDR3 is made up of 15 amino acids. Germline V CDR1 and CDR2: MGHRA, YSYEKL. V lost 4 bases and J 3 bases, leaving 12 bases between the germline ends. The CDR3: CASSPHGGANEKLFF. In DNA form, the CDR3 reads TGCGCCAGCAGCCCCCACGGAGGGGCTAATGAAAAACTGTTTTTT.

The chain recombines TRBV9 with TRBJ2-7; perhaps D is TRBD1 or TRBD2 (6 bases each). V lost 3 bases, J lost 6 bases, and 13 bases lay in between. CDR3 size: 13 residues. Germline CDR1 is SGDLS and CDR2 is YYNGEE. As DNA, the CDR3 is TGTGCCAGCAGCGCATCGGGGGCTTCCGAGCAGTACTTC. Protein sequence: CASSASGASEQYF.

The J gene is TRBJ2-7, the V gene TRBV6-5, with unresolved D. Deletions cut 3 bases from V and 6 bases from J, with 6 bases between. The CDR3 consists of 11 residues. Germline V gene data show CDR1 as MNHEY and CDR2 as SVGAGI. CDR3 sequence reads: CASSYVFEQYF. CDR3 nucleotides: TGTGCCAGCAGTTATGTGTTCGAGCAGTACTTC.

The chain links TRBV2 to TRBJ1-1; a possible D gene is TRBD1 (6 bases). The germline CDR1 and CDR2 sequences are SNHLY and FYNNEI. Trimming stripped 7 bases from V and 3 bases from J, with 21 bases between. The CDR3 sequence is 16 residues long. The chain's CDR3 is CASITRGGLGDTEAFF. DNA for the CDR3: TGTGCCAGCATTACCCGGGGGGGCCTCGGGGACACTGAAGCTTTCTTT.